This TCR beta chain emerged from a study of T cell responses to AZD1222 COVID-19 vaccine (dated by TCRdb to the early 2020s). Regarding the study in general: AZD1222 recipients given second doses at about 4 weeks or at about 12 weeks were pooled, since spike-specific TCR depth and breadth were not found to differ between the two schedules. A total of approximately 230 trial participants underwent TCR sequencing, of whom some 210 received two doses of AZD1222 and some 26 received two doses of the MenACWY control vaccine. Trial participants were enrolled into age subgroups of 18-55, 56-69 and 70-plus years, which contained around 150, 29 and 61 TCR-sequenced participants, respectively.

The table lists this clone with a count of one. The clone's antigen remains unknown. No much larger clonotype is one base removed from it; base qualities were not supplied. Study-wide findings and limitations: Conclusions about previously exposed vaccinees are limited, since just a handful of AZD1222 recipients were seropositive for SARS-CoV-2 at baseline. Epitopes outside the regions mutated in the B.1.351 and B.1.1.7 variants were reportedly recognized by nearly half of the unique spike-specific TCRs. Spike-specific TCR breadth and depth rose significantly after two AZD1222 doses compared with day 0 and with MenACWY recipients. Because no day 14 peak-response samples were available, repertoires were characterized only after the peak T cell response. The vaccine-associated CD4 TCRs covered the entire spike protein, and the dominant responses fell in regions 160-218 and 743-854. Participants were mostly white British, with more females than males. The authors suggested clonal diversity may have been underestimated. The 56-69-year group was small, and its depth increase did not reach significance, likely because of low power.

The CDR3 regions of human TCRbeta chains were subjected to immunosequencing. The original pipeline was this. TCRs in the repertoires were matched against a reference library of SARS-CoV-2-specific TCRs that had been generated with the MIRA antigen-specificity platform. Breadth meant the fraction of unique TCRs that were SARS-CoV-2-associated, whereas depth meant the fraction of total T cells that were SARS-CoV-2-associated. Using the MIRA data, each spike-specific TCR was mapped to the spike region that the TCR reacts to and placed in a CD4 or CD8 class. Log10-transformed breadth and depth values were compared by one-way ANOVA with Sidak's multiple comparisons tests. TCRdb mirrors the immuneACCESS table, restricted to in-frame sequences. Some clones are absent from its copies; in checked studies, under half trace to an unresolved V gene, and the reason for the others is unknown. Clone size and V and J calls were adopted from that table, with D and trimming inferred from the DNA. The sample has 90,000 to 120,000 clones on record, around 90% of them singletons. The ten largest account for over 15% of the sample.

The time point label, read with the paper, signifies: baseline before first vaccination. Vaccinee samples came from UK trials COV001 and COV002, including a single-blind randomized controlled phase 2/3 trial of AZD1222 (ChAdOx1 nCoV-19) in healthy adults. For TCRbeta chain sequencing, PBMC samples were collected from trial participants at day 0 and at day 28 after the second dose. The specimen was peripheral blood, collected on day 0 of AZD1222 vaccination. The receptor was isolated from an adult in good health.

The nucleotide sequence reads as follows: TGTGCCAGCAGCCCGATCGGGACAGGTGACTCTGGAAACACCATATATTTT. The translation is CASSPIGTGDSGNTIYF. This receptor chain uses TRBV9 and TRBJ1-3, with TRBD1 identical over 8 junction bases. The germline V gene encodes CDR1 SGDLS and CDR2 YYNGEE. From the cysteine up to the phenylalanine, the CDR3 has a length of 17 residues. CDR3 DNA is the only sequence kept; it has 51 bases, read in frame from the first base. Unmatched junction bases come to 9, with V trimmed by 4 bases and J by 0 bases.